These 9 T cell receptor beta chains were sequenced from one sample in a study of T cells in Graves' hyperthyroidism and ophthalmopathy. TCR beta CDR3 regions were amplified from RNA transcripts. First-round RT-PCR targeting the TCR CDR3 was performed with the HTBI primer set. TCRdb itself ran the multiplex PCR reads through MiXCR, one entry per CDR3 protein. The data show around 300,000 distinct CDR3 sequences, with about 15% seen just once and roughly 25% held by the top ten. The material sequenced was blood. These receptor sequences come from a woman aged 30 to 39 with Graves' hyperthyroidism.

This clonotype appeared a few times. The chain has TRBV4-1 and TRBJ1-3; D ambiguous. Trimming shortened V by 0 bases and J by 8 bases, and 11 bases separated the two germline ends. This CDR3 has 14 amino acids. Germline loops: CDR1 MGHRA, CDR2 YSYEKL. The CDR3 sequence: CASSQDPAVDTIYF. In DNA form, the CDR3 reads TGCGCCAGCAGCCAAGATCCCGCGGTCGACACCATATATTTT.

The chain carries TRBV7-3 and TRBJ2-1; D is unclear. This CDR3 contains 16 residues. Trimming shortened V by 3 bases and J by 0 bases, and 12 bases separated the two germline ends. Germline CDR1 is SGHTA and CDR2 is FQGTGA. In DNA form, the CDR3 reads TGTGCCAGCAGCTTCGGCGTTAGTGGCTCCTACAATGAGCAGTTCTTC. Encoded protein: CASSFGVSGSYNEQFF.

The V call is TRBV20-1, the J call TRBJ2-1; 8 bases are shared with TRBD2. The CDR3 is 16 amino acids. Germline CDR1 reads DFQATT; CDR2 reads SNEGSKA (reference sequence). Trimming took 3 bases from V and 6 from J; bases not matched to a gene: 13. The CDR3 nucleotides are TGCAGTGCTAGGGGAGGGGTACGGGAGGGAGGCAATGAGCAGTTCTTC. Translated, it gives CSARGGVREGGNEQFF.

The CDR3 reads CASTPGQSYGYTF. CDR3 sequence (DNA): TGTGCCAGCACCCCCGGGCAGTCCTATGGCTACACCTTC. The rearrangement uses TRBV6-1 and TRBJ1-2; D ambiguous. The CDR3 runs 13 residues. Per the germline V gene, CDR1 is MNHNS and CDR2 is SASEGT. V was clipped by 7 bases and J by 4 bases, with 13 bases between them.

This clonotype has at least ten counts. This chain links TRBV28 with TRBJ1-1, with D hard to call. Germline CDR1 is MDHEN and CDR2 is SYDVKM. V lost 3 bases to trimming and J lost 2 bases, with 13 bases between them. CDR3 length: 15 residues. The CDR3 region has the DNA TGTGCCAGCAGTTTTCCGGCGGGGTCAAACACTGAAGCTTTCTTT. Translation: CASSFPAGSNTEAFF.

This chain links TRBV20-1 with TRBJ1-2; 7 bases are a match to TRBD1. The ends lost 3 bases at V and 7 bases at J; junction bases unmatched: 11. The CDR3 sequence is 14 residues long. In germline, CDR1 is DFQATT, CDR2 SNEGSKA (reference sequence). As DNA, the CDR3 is TGCAGTGCTAGGGACCTGACAGGGCATTTTGGCTACACCTTC. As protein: CSARDLTGHFGYTF.

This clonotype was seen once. CDR3 nucleotides: TGTGCCAGCAGCCAAGAGCGGAGGGGGGATCAGCCCCAGCATTTT. It encodes CASSQERRGDQPQHF. The chain uses TRBV4-2 and TRBJ1-5; the D gene is possibly TRBD1 (6 bases). Trimming cost V 0 bases and J 5 bases, with 11 bases left between them. Germline V gene lookup returns CDR1 LGHNA and CDR2 YNFKEQ. CDR3 length equals 15 residues.

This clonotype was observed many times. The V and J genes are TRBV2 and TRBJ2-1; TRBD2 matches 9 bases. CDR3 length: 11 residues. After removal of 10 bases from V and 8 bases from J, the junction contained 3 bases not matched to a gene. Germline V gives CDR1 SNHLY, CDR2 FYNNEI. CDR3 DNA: TGTGCCACTGCGGGAGGGCATGAGCAGTTCTTC. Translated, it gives CATAGGHEQFF.

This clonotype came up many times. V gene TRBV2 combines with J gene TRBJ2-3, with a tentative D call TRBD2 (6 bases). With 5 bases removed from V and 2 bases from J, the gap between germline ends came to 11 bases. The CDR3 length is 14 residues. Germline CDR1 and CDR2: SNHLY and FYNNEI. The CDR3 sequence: CASSTKRATDTQYF. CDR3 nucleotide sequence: TGTGCCAGCAGTACCAAGCGGGCCACAGATACGCAGTATTTT.